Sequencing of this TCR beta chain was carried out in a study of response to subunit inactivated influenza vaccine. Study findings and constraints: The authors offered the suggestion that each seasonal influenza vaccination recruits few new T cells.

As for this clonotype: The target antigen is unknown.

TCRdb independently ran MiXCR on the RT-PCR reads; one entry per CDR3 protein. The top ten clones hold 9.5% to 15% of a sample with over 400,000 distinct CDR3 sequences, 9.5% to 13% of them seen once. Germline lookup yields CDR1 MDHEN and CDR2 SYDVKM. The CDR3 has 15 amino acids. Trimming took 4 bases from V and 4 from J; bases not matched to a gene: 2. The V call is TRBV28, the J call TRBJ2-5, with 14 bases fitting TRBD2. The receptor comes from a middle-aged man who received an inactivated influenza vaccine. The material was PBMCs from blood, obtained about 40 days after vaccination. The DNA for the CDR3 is TGTGCCAGCAGTTCCGGGACTAGCGGGAGAGAGACCCAGTACTTC. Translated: CASSSGTSGRETQYF.